The 13 T cell receptor beta chains below all came from one sample that was sequenced in a study of shared clonotypes between healthy human individuals. Terminally differentiated effector memory CD45RA+ cells were excluded from the naive CD8 cells, which were CD45RO-negative and positively selected for CCR7. Profiling relied on immunoSEQ multiplex PCR, and the TCRdb table lists in-frame clones only, not all of them. Of roughly 2,000,000 clones in the sample, approximately 94% were seen once. Sample: naive CD8+ T cells sorted from blood. All receptors derive from a man between 18 and 29 years old in good health.

The V call is TRBV9, the J call TRBJ1-2; D unresolved. The CDR3 is made up of 12 amino acids. In germline, CDR1 is SGDLS, CDR2 YYNGEE. V was cut by 3 bases and J by 6 bases, with 9 bases left in between. CDR3 bases: TGTGCCAGCAGCGCAGACACGGATGGCTACACCTTC. Its translation is CASSADTDGYTF.

As to this clone: The same CDR3 also results from other DNA sequences found in this sample. The V and J genes are TRBV2 and TRBJ1-1; D gene unclear. The CDR3 contains 11 residues. Trimming removed 5 bases at V and 2 bases at J, with 3 bases between. CDR1 is SNHLY and CDR2 is FYNNEI in the germline V gene. The CDR3 reads CASSPNTEAFF. CDR3 coding DNA: TGTGCCAGCAGTCCCAACACTGAAGCTTTCTTT.

CDR3 bases: TGTGCCAGCAGCGATGGGCCGGGGACGGGAACCTCCTACGAGCAGTACTTC. As protein: CASSDGPGTGTSYEQYF. This sequence joins TRBV5-4 and TRBJ2-7; D may match TRBD1 or TRBD2 (5 bases each). This CDR3 region has 17 residues. V lost 4 bases and J 0 bases, leaving 20 bases between the germline ends. Germline V CDR1 and CDR2: SGHNT, YYREEE (reference sequence).

The genes are TRBV10-1 and TRBJ1-1, with no clear D. This CDR3 is 14 amino acids long. Germline CDR1 and CDR2: WNHNN and SYGVQD (reference sequence). Trimming stripped 0 bases from V and 4 bases from J, with 9 bases between. The CDR3 region is CASSESLGGTEAFF. CDR3 nucleotide sequence: TGCGCCAGCAGTGAGTCCTTGGGTGGCACTGAAGCTTTCTTT.

The chain combines TRBV18 with TRBJ2-7, with 7 bases that match TRBD2. The CDR3 has 14 residues. The junction had 8 bases not matched to a gene; V was cut back by 6 bases and J by 3 bases. The germline V gene encodes CDR1 KGHSH and CDR2 LQKENI. The CDR3 nucleotides are TGTGCCAGCTCCCTGGCGGGAGAGGGCTACGAGCAGTACTTC. It yields the protein CASSLAGEGYEQYF.

The chain joins TRBV6-5 to TRBJ2-2; D ambiguous. The CDR3 runs to 15 residues. Trimming took 0 bases from V and 7 from J, leaving 12 bases between them. Germline CDR1 reads MNHEY; CDR2 reads SVGAGI. CDR3 nucleotides: TGTGCCAGCAGTTACTCGATTTTAATCGGCGGGGAGCTGTTTTTT. Its protein product is CASSYSILIGGELFF.

V gene TRBV27 combines with J gene TRBJ1-5; D is perhaps TRBD1 (5 bases). Trimming pared 3 bases from V and 3 bases from J, leaving 9 bases between. This CDR3 spans 14 amino acids. Germline V lookup: CDR1 MNHEY, CDR2 SMNVEV (reference sequence). In DNA form, the CDR3 reads TGTGCCAGCAGTTTTTGGGGGAACAATCAGCCCCAGCATTTT. This codes for CASSFWGNNQPQHF.

This chain uses TRBV19 with TRBJ2-7; possibly TRBD2 for D (6 bases). There are 14 residues in the CDR3. V shed 5 bases and J shed 6 bases, with 17 bases lying between them. Germline CDR1 LNHDA, CDR2 SQIVND (reference sequence). CDR3 amino acids: CASSPAGLLGEQYF. The CDR3 DNA is TGTGCCAGTAGTCCGGCGGGACTCCTCGGCGAGCAGTACTTC.

The CDR3 is CASSSGGHQPQHF. As DNA, the CDR3 is TGTGCCAGCAGCTCCGGGGGCCATCAGCCCCAGCATTTT. This chain connects TRBV7-9 to TRBJ1-5, with D perhaps TRBD1 (6 bases). Trimming removed 4 bases from V and 5 bases from J, with 9 bases in between. The CDR3 length is 13 residues. CDR1 and CDR2 from the germline V gene are SEHNR and FQNEAQ (reference sequence).

V gene TRBV11-3 combines with J gene TRBJ2-3; D might be TRBD2 (5 bases). The V gene's germline CDR1 is SGHNT and CDR2 YENEEA. The ends were cut back, 0 bases at V and 0 bases at J, with 10 bases in the middle. This CDR3 is built from 16 residues. The CDR3 sequence is CASSLDRGSSTDTQYF. DNA of the CDR3: TGTGCCAGCAGCTTAGATCGAGGGAGTAGCACAGATACGCAGTATTTT. The whole variable domain, filled in from reference TRBV11-3 and TRBJ2-3, reads EAGVVQSPRYKIIEKKQPVAFWCNPISGHNTLYWYLQNLGQGPELLIRYENEEAVDDSQLPKDRFSAERLKGVDSTLKIQPAELGDSAVYLCASSLDRGSSTDTQYFGPGTRLTVL.

This sequence joins TRBV2 and TRBJ1-2; TRBD1 aligns across 9 bases. The CDR3 totals 13 residues. J was trimmed by 5 bases and V by 6 bases; bases with no gene match: 4. CDR1 is SNHLY and CDR2 is FYNNEI in the germline V gene. CDR3: CASRGQGLYGYTF. CDR3 nucleotide sequence: TGTGCCAGCAGGGGACAGGGCCTATATGGCTACACCTTC.

This chain joins TRBV4-1 and TRBJ2-7, with 9 positions matching TRBD1. The CDR3 runs 15 residues. CDR1 is MGHRA, CDR2 YSYEKL, per germline. The junction had 6 bases not matched to a gene; V was cut back by 4 bases and J by 2 bases. Here the CDR3 DNA reads TGCGCCAGCAGCCCGGACAGGGGACCGACCTACGAGCAGTACTTC. This gives the protein CASSPDRGPTYEQYF.

The rearrangement links TRBV7-9 to TRBJ2-7; TRBD1 might be the D (6 bases). CDR1 and CDR2 (germline): SEHNR, FQNEAQ (reference sequence). The CDR3 is 16 amino acids. Trimming cost V 1 base and J 4 bases, with 17 bases left between them. The CDR3 protein is CASSLGWGRGAYEQYF. In nucleotides, the CDR3 is TGTGCCAGCAGCTTAGGATGGGGCAGGGGCGCTTACGAGCAGTACTTC.